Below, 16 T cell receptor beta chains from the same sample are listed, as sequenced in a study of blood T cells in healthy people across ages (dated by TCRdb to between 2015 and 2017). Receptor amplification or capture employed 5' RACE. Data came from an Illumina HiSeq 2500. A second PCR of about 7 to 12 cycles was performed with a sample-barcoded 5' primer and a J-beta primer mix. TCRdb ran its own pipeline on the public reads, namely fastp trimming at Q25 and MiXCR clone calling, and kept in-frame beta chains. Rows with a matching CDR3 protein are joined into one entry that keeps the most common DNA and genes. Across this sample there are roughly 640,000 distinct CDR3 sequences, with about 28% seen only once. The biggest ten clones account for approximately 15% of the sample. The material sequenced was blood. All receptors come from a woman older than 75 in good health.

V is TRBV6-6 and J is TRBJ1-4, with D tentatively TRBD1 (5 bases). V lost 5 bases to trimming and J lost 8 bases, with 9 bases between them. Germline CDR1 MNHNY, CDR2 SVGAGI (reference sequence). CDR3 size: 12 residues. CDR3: CASSTGVEKLFF. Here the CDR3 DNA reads TGTGCCAGCAGTACGGGGGTCGAAAAACTGTTTTTT.

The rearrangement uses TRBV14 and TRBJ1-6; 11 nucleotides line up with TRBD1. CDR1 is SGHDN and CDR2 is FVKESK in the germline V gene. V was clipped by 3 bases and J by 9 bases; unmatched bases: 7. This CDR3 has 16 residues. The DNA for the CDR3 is TGTGCCAGCAGCCACGTCCCCGGACAGGGGGCTTCACCCCTCCACTTT. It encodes CASSHVPGQGASPLHF.

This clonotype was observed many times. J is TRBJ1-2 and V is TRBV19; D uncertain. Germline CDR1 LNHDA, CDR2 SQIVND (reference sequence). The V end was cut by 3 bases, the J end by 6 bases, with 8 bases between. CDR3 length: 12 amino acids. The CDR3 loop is CASSIPVDGYTF. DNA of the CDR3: TGTGCCAGTAGTATCCCCGTCGATGGCTACACCTTC.

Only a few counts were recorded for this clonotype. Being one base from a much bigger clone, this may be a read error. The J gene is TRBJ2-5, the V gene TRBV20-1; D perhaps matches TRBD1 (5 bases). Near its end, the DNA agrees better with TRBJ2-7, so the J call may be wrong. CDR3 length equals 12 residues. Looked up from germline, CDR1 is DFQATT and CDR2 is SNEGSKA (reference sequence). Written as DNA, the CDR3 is TGCAGTGCCAGGGTTGGTTGCGACGAGCAGTACTTC. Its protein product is CSARVGCDEQYF.

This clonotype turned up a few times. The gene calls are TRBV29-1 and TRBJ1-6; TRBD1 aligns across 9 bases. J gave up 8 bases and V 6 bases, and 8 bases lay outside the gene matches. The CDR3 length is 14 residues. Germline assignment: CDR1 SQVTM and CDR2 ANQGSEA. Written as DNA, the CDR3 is TGCAGCGTCCGGGACAGGGCGAACGATTCACCCCTCCACTTT. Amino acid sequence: CSVRDRANDSPLHF.

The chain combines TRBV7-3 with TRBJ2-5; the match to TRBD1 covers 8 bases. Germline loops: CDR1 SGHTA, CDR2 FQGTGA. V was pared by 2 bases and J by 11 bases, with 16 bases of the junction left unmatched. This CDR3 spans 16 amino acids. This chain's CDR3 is CASSLEGQVVGNEQYF. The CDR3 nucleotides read TGTGCCAGCAGCTTAGAGGGACAGGTCGTTGGAAATGAGCAGTACTTC.

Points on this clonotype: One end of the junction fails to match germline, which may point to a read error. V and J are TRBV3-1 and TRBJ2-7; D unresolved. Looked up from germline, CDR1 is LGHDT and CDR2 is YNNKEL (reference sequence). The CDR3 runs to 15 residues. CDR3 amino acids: CACSHFGVGYYEQYF. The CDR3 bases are TGTGCCTGCAGCCACTTCGGAGTGGGGTACTACGAGCAGTACTTC.

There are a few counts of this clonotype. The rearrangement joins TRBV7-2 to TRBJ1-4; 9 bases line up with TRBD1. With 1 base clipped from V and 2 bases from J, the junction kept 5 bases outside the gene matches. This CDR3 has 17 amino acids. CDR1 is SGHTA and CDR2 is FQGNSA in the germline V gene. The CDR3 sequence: CASSLGTGGFTNEKLFF. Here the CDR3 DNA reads TGTGCCAGCAGCTTAGGAACAGGGGGCTTTACTAATGAAAAACTGTTTTTT.

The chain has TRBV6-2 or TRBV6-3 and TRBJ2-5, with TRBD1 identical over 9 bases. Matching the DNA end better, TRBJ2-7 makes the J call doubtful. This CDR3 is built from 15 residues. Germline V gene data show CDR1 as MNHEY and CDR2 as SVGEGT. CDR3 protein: CASSSAGTGYYEQYF. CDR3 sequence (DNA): TGTGCCAGCAGCAGCGCGGGGACAGGGTACTACGAGCAGTACTTC.

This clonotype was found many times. The CDR3 nucleotides read TGTGCCAGCAGTCCGCCGGGGGCAGGCTGGGAGACCCAGTACTTC. Translated: CASSPPGAGWETQYF. This chain links TRBV27 with TRBJ2-5; the D gene could be TRBD1 or TRBD2 (6 bases each). Germline loops: CDR1 MNHEY, CDR2 SMNVEV (reference sequence). The V and J ends lost 5 bases and 5 bases respectively, with 18 bases between them. This CDR3 comprises 15 residues.

The CDR3 reads CSAIYNSTDTQYF. The DNA for the CDR3 is TGCAGTGCGATATATAATAGCACAGATACGCAGTATTTT. This chain joins TRBV20-1 and TRBJ2-3; D ambiguous. CDR1 is DFQATT and CDR2 is SNEGSKA in the germline V gene (reference sequence). The V and J ends lost 6 bases and 0 bases respectively, with 10 bases between them. The length of the CDR3 is 13 residues.

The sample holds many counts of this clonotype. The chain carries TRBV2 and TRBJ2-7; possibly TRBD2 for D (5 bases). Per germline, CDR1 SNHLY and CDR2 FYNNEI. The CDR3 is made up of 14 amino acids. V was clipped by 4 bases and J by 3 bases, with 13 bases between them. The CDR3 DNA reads TGTGCCAGCAGTGCTGTAGTGAGGGACTACGAGCAGTACTTC. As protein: CASSAVVRDYEQYF.

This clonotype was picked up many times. As DNA, the CDR3 is TGTGCCAGCAGCCAGACAGGGTCTAGCACAGATACGCAGTATTTT. It translates to CASSQTGSSTDTQYF. The rearrangement uses TRBV3-1 and TRBJ2-3; 7 positions match TRBD1. This CDR3 contains 15 residues. Germline loops: CDR1 LGHDT, CDR2 YNNKEL (reference sequence). Trimming cost V 3 bases and J 0 bases; bases outside gene matches: 3.

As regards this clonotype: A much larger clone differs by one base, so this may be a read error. The CDR3 coding sequence is TGTGCCAGCAGTTTAGGGGACAGGGATAATTCACCCCCCCACTTT. Encoded protein: CASSLGDRDNSPPHF. The J gene is TRBJ1-6, the V gene TRBV12-3 or TRBV12-4; 9 bases line up with TRBD1. This CDR3 spans 15 amino acids.

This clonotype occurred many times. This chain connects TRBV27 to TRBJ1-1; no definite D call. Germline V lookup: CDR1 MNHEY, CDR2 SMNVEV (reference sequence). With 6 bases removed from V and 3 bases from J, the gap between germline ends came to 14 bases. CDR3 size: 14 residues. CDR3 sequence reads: CASSPREGYTEAFF. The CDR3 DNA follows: TGTGCCAGCAGCCCCCGGGAGGGCTACACTGAAGCTTTCTTT.

The CDR3 sequence is CASSQVETEAFF. CDR3 in DNA: TGTGCCAGCAGCCAAGTGGAGACTGAAGCTTTCTTT. This rearrangement joins TRBV7-9 to TRBJ1-1, with unresolved D. Germline V CDR1 and CDR2: SEHNR, FQNEAQ (reference sequence). The CDR3 is 12 residues long. V was shortened by 5 bases and J by 5 bases, with 9 bases between the two germline ends. Drawing the rest from reference TRBV7-9 and TRBJ1-1, the complete variable domain is DTGVSQNPRHKITKRGQNVTFRCDPISEHNRLYWYRQTLGQGPEFLTYFQNEAQLEKSRLLSDRFSAERPKGSFSTLEIQRTEQGDSAMYLCASSQVETEAFFGQGTRLTVV.